The 23 T cell receptor beta chains in this list originate from one sample, sequenced in a study of shared clonotypes between healthy human individuals. The table came from immunoSEQ multiplex PCR; TCRdb's copy has only in-frame clones and leaves some out. The sample has 450,000 to 500,000 clones; about 80% are singletons. Material: PBMCs. All receptors come from a woman aged 40 to 50 in good health. Some clones in this sample may be carry-over from other donors' samples.

This clone was seen a single time. The gene calls are TRBV7-3 and TRBJ1-4; D is unclear. The V end was cut by 7 bases, the J end by 0 bases, with 21 bases between. This CDR3 region has 18 residues. Germline CDR1 and CDR2: SGHTA and FQGTGA. This CDR3 reads CASNPVGRIFATNEKLFF. The CDR3 coding sequence is TGTGCCAGCAACCCCGTGGGCAGAATTTTTGCAACTAATGAAAAACTGTTTTTT.

The chain combines TRBV5-4 with TRBJ2-2; D gene uncertain. Trimming removed 0 bases at V and 5 bases at J, with 14 bases between. The germline gives CDR1 SGHNT, CDR2 YYREEE (reference sequence). The CDR3 covers 16 residues. CDR3 coding DNA: TGTGCCAGCAGCTTGGATCCGGGCCCAACGACCGGGGAGCTGTTTTTT. It specifies CASSLDPGPTTGELFF.

The chain carries TRBV5-5 and TRBJ2-2; D is undetermined. CDR3 size: 14 residues. Germline V gives CDR1 SGHKS, CDR2 YYEKEE (reference sequence). V gave up 0 bases and J gave up 1 base, with 4 bases separating them. The CDR3 region is CASSLELNTGELFF. For the CDR3, the DNA is TGTGCCAGCAGCTTGGAGCTGAACACCGGGGAGCTGTTTTTT.

The rearrangement uses TRBV28 and TRBJ2-3, with 13 bases that match TRBD2. The germline gives CDR1 MDHEN, CDR2 SYDVKM. This CDR3 region has 17 residues. The ends lost 11 bases at V and 2 bases at J; junction bases unmatched: 13. CDR3 protein: CAPRGGLAGDNTDTQYF. The DNA of the CDR3 is TGTGCCCCCAGGGGAGGACTAGCGGGAGATAACACAGATACGCAGTATTTT.

This clone was detected only once. This chain connects TRBV18 to TRBJ2-5, with 8 bases fitting TRBD1. Germline V gene data show CDR1 as KGHSH and CDR2 as LQKENI. The CDR3 covers 14 residues. Trimming at V came to 4 bases and at J to 5 bases, leaving 6 bases not matched to a gene. DNA of the CDR3: TGTGCCAGCTCACGGACAGGGCCTAGGGAGACCCAGTACTTC. The encoded protein is CASSRTGPRETQYF.

This chain uses TRBV19 with TRBJ2-5, with a tentative D call TRBD1 (8 bases). V was trimmed by 5 bases and J by 5 bases, leaving 21 bases between them. Germline V lookup: CDR1 LNHDA, CDR2 SQIVND (reference sequence). There are 16 residues in the CDR3. The CDR3 DNA follows: TGTGCCAGTAGTGCACAACGCGACAGGGGAGGGGAGACCCAGTACTTC. Residues: CASSAQRDRGGETQYF.

This clone was seen a few times. This sequence joins TRBV27 and TRBJ2-3; TRBD2 aligns across 10 bases. Germline V CDR1 and CDR2: MNHEY, SMNVEV (reference sequence). Germline trimming cut 5 bases from V and 2 bases from J; bases unmatched to any gene: 10. The CDR3 has 17 residues. The CDR3 sequence is CASSRKTSGYHTDTQYF. CDR3 DNA: TGTGCCAGCAGTAGAAAGACTAGCGGGTACCACACAGATACGCAGTATTTT.

The genes are TRBV9 and TRBJ1-4; no definite D call. V was trimmed by 0 bases and J by 0 bases, leaving 3 bases between them. Germline V CDR1 and CDR2: SGDLS, YYNGEE. The CDR3 loop spans 14 amino acids. The CDR3 loop reads CASSVVATNEKLFF. In nucleotides, the CDR3 is TGTGCCAGCAGCGTAGTTGCAACTAATGAAAAACTGTTTTTT.

The genes are TRBV28 and TRBJ2-5; D call uncertain. Germline V CDR1 and CDR2: MDHEN, SYDVKM. This CDR3 spans 15 amino acids. V was trimmed by 5 bases and J by 2 bases, leaving 15 bases between them. CDR3 sequence: CASSLPTAHQETQYF. CDR3 bases: TGTGCCAGCAGTCTCCCAACAGCGCATCAAGAGACCCAGTACTTC. Full variable domain (rest looked up from reference TRBV28 and TRBJ2-5): DVKVTQSSRYLVKRTGEKVFLECVQDMDHENMFWYRQDPGLGLRLIYFSYDVKMKEKGDIPEGYSVSREKKERFSLILESASTNQTSMYLCASSLPTAHQETQYFGPGTRLLVL.

This sequence joins TRBV28 and TRBJ1-1; 7 bases are shared with TRBD1. V lost 5 bases and J lost 4; bases outside the gene matches: 7. Germline V CDR1 and CDR2: MDHEN, SYDVKM. This CDR3 is 14 amino acids long. The CDR3 sequence: CASSPSDRVTEAFF. CDR3 DNA sequence: TGTGCCAGCAGTCCCTCAGACAGGGTCACTGAAGCTTTCTTT.

This chain joins TRBV5-1 and TRBJ2-1; 10 bases align to TRBD2. The CDR3 contains 16 residues. Germline V gives CDR1 SGHRS, CDR2 YFSETQ. Trimming at V came to 5 bases and at J to 10 bases, leaving 15 bases not matched to a gene. CDR3 coding DNA: TGCGCCAGCAGACCAGGACTAGCGGAGGCGGGAGAGGAGCAGTTCTTC. Amino acids: CASRPGLAEAGEEQFF.

This clone was counted a few times. The rearrangement uses TRBV18 and TRBJ1-2, with D unclear. Germline values: CDR1 KGHSH, CDR2 LQKENI. This CDR3 region has 15 residues. V was shortened by 3 bases and J by 0 bases, with 11 bases between the two germline ends. CDR3 amino acids: CASSPRQESNYGYTF. The CDR3 bases are TGTGCCAGCTCACCGCGCCAGGAGTCTAACTATGGCTACACCTTC.

The J gene is TRBJ2-7, the V gene TRBV30; 8 bases map to TRBD1. With V trimmed by 3 bases and J by 9 bases, 7 bases remained unmatched. There are 12 residues in the CDR3. Germline values: CDR1 GTSNPN, CDR2 SVGIG (reference sequence). The chain's CDR3 is CAWSPGGQGQYF. CDR3 DNA: TGTGCCTGGAGCCCAGGGGGCCAGGGGCAGTACTTC. The full variable domain, with the rest looked up from reference TRBV30 and TRBJ2-7, is SQTIHQWPATLVQPVGSPLSLECTVEGTSNPNLYWYRQAAGRGLQLLFYSVGIGQISSEVPQNLSASRPQDRQFILSSKKLLLSDSGFYLCAWSPGGQGQYFGPGTRLTVT.

The rearrangement joins TRBV15 to TRBJ2-3, with TRBD1 identical over 8 bases. The CDR3 extends over 17 amino acids. Per the germline V gene, CDR1 is LNHNV and CDR2 is YYDKDF (reference sequence). V gave up 5 bases and J gave up 6 bases; unmatched junction bases: 16. CDR3 bases: TGTGCCACCAGCGCCGACCTGGGACAGGTAGGAGGGGATACGCAGTATTTT. Amino acid sequence: CATSADLGQVGGDTQYF.

The CDR3 coding sequence is TGTGCCACCAGGCAGGCCAACTATGGCTACACCTTC. Its translation: CATRQANYGYTF. V is TRBV15 and J is TRBJ1-2; D unresolved. The CDR3 extends over 12 amino acids. V dropped 6 bases and J dropped 2 bases, with 7 bases sitting between them. From germline, CDR1 is LNHNV and CDR2 YYDKDF (reference sequence).

The CDR3 coding sequence is TGTGCCTGCCAAACCCAGCCCCAGCATTTT. Its protein is CACQTQPQHF. The chain uses TRBV30 and TRBJ1-5; D is unresolved. Trimming removed 6 bases from V and 7 bases from J, with 7 bases in between. Germline V gene lookup returns CDR1 GTSNPN and CDR2 SVGIG (reference sequence). This CDR3 contains 10 residues.

This clone was counted a few times. Given a much more abundant clone one base away, this may be a read error. The rearrangement links TRBV6-6 to TRBJ1-5; perhaps TRBD1 as D (6 bases). The CDR3 is 15 amino acids. V was pared by 2 bases and J by 0 bases, with 8 bases between. The germline V gene has CDR1 MNHNY and CDR2 SVGAGI (reference sequence). The DNA for the CDR3 is TGTGCCAGCAGTTACGGGGGCTATAGCAATCAGCCCCAGCATTTT. Its protein product is CASSYGGYSNQPQHF.

V gene TRBV5-6 combines with J gene TRBJ1-4, with D uncertain. There are 15 residues in the CDR3. V lost 0 bases to trimming and J lost 12 bases, with 18 bases between them. Germline-derived CDR1 and CDR2 are SGHDT and YYEEEE. CDR3 sequence reads: CASSLGFRQPGELFF. CDR3 in DNA: TGTGCCAGCAGCTTGGGTTTCAGGCAGCCTGGGGAACTGTTTTTT.

The CDR3 here is CASRPGLAMHEQYF. CDR3 DNA: TGTGCCAGCAGGCCGGGACTAGCGATGCACGAGCAGTACTTC. V usage is TRBV28 and J usage is TRBJ2-7, with 10 positions matching TRBD2. The CDR3 loop spans 14 amino acids. The germline V gene has CDR1 MDHEN and CDR2 SYDVKM. The trim removed 6 bases at V and 5 bases at J, leaving 7 bases unmatched.

The chain has TRBV29-1 and TRBJ2-2; TRBD1 agrees at 9 bases. This CDR3 has 14 residues. Germline-derived CDR1 and CDR2 are SQVTM and ANQGSEA. With 8 bases clipped from V and 0 bases from J, the junction kept 4 bases outside the gene matches. DNA for the CDR3: TGCAGCTTTAGGACAGGGGCGAACACCGGGGAGCTGTTTTTT. It is translated as CSFRTGANTGELFF.

The chain has TRBV7-2 and TRBJ2-2; D is possibly TRBD2 (5 bases). V was trimmed by 10 bases and J by 2 bases, leaving 29 bases between them. Germline CDR1 and CDR2: SGHTA and FQGNSA. The CDR3 spans 19 residues. The CDR3 DNA reads TGTGCCACTACACACCCCGGGCCCAAAGGAGGAGAAAACACCGGGGAGCTGTTTTTT. Translating it yields CATTHPGPKGGENTGELFF.

The chain carries TRBV14 and TRBJ2-7; no firm D call. The length of the CDR3 is 14 residues. The V gene lost 5 bases and the J gene lost 2 bases, with 13 bases spanning the gap. Germline V gene lookup returns CDR1 SGHDN and CDR2 FVKESK. CDR3 residues: CASSEVTAPYEQYF. The CDR3 DNA reads as TGTGCCAGCAGCGAGGTCACTGCTCCCTACGAGCAGTACTTC.

The rearrangement links TRBV2 to TRBJ2-2; 7 bases are a match to TRBD1. Germline loops: CDR1 SNHLY, CDR2 FYNNEI. Losses at the gene ends were 10 bases for V and 0 bases for J; bases not matched to a gene: 11. The CDR3 is 16 residues long. DNA of the CDR3: TGTGCCACCACGATGGACAGGATCGCGAACACCGGGGAGCTGTTTTTT. This codes for CATTMDRIANTGELFF.